The clone carrying this T cell receptor beta chain was observed a few times. TCRdb ran MiXCR on the 5' RACE reads and lists one entry per CDR3 protein. Found here are about 89,000 distinct CDR3 sequences, 16% of them singletons; the top ten hold approximately 5.1%. The data originate from a study of early T cells in non-severe SARS-CoV-2 infection. About the research overall: Unpaired chains resulted from sequencing bulk RNA of unsorted whole blood.

The germline gives CDR1 DFQATT, CDR2 SNEGSKA (reference sequence). V was pared by 1 base and J by 6 bases, with 9 bases between. The CDR3 is 13 amino acids. The sequencing used whole blood, collected at baseline. The chain joins TRBV20-1 to TRBJ2-2; D not certain. The TCR comes from an adult who was a healthcare worker with PCR-confirmed SARS-CoV-2 infection or an uninfected control (not recorded which). CDR3 region: CSARGLQAGELFF. The CDR3 DNA follows: TGCAGTGCTAGAGGCTTGCAGGCCGGGGAGCTGTTTTTT.